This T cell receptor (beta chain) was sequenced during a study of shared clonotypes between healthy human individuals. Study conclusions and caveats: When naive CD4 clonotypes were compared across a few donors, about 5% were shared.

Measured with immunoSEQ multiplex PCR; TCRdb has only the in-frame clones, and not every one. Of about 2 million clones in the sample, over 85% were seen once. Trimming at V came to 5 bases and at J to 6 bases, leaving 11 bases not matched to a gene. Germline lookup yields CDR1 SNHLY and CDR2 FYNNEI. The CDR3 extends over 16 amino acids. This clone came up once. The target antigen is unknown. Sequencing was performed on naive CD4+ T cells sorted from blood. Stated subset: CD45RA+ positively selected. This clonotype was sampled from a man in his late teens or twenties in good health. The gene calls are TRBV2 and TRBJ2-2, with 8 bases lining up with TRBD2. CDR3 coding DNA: TGTGCCAGCAGTAGACAGAGCGGGAGTATTTCCGGGGAGCTGTTTTTT. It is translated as CASSRQSGSISGELFF.